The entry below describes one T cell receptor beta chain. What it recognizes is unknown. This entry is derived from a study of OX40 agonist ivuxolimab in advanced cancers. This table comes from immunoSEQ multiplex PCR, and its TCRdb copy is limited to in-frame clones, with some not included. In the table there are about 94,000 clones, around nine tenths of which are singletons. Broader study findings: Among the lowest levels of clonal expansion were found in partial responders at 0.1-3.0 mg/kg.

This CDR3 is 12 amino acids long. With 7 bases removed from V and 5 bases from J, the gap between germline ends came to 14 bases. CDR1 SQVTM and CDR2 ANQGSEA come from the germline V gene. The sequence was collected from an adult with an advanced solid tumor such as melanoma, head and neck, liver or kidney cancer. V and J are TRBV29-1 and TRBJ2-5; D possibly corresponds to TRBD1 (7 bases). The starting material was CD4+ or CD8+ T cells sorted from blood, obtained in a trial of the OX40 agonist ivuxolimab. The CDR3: CSGGGGRETQYF. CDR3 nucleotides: TGCAGCGGAGGAGGGGGCCGTGAGACCCAGTACTTC.